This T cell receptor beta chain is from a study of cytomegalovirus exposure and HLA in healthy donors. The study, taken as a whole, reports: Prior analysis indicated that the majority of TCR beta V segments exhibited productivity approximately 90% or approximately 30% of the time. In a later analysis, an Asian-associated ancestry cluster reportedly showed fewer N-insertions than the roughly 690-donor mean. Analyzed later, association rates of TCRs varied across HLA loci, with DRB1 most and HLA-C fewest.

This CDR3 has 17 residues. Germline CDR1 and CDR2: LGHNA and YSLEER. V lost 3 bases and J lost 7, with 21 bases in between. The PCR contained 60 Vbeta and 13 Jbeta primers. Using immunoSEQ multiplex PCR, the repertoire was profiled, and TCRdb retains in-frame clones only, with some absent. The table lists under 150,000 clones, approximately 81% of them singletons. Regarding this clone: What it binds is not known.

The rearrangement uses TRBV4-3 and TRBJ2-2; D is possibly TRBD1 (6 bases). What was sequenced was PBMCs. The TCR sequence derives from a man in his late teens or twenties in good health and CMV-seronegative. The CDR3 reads CASSQRYEGDVSGELFF. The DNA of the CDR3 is TGCGCCAGCAGCCAGAGATATGAGGGGGACGTTAGCGGGGAGCTGTTTTTT.